Below, 24 T cell receptor beta chains from the same sample are listed, as sequenced in a study of graft-versus-host responses after intestinal transplantation. The protocol was immunoSEQ multiplex PCR, while the TCRdb copy is restricted to in-frame clones and leaves out a portion. The table records about 21,000 clones, around two fifths of them present only once. Labeling with CFSE marked about 200,000 responder cells, which were plated with about 200,000 irradiated, violet-dye-labeled stimulator cells. The sequencing used alloreactive CD8+ T cells from a mixed lymphocyte reaction culture, collected before intestinal transplant. Regarding subset: CFSE-low proliferating T cells sorted from approximately 6-day pre-transplant mixed lymphocyte reaction (GvH or HvG direction). The receptor set was obtained from a human patient who received an intestinal transplant.

The chain is built from TRBV2 and TRBJ2-2, with D perhaps TRBD1 (5 bases). CDR1 is SNHLY, CDR2 FYNNEI, per germline. This CDR3 is built from 15 residues. V lost 6 bases to trimming and J lost 2 bases, with 13 bases between them. The CDR3 sequence: CASSRDSSNTGELFF. DNA of the CDR3: TGTGCCAGCAGCCGTGACAGTTCTAACACCGGGGAGCTGTTTTTT.

This clone was detected a few times. The J gene is TRBJ2-7, the V gene TRBV2; 8 bases are a match to TRBD1. CDR3 length: 12 amino acids. Germline-derived CDR1 and CDR2 are SNHLY and FYNNEI. J lost 12 bases, V lost 6 bases, and 10 bases had no gene match. CDR3 amino acids: CASSSTGGQRYF. The DNA of the CDR3 is TGTGCCAGCAGCTCCACAGGGGGACAGCGGTACTTC.

The V call is TRBV19, the J call TRBJ2-1; D is ambiguous. CDR1 is LNHDA, CDR2 SQIVND, per germline (reference sequence). Deletions cut 6 bases from V and 8 bases from J, with 20 bases between. CDR3 length: 15 residues. The CDR3 loop is CASSNTLLVIHEQFF. The CDR3 DNA reads as TGTGCCAGTAGCAACACCCTCCTAGTTATTCATGAGCAGTTCTTC.

This clone is labeled medium-sized. The identical CDR3 is also encoded by other nucleotide sequences in the sample. V usage is TRBV29-1 and J usage is TRBJ1-5, with TRBD1 identical over 7 bases. The CDR3 spans 12 residues. Per the germline V gene, CDR1 is SQVTM and CDR2 is ANQGSEA. The J segment lost 2 bases and the V segment lost 6 bases, leaving 1 base of the junction unmatched. The CDR3 loop is CSVGTGNQPQHF. The CDR3 nucleotides are TGCAGCGTCGGGACAGGCAATCAGCCCCAGCATTTT.

The chain recombines TRBV7-9 with TRBJ1-4; no reliable D call. Germline assignment: CDR1 SEHNR and CDR2 FQNEAQ (reference sequence). The CDR3 is 11 amino acids. Trimming took 5 bases from V and 7 from J, leaving 5 bases between them. CDR3 bases: TGTGCCAGCAGCCGGGGTGAAAAACTGTTTTTT. Protein sequence: CASSRGEKLFF.

This chain connects TRBV28 to TRBJ1-2, with D uncertain. Looked up from germline, CDR1 is MDHEN and CDR2 is SYDVKM. V lost 6 bases and J 0 bases, leaving 11 bases between the germline ends. The CDR3 runs to 14 residues. The CDR3 DNA is TGTGCCAGCAGCTCCGGAGGAACTAACTATGGCTACACCTTC. The encoded protein is CASSSGGTNYGYTF.

The V call is TRBV10-2, the J call TRBJ1-5; no clear D. This CDR3 spans 11 amino acids. V was cut by 11 bases and J by 3 bases, with 8 bases left in between. The germline CDR1 and CDR2 sequences are WSHSY and SAAADI. CDR3 sequence: CASGPNQPQHF. CDR3 DNA: TGCGCCTCCGGGCCCAATCAGCCCCAGCATTTT.

The chain is built from TRBV13 and TRBJ2-1; 7 nucleotides agree with TRBD1. This CDR3 has 17 residues. Germline CDR1 reads PRHDT; CDR2 reads FYEKMQ (reference sequence). V shed 5 bases and J 2 bases; nucleotides not matched to a gene: 12. The CDR3 here is CASSLRTGGFPYNEQFF. The DNA for the CDR3 is TGTGCCAGCAGCCTTCGGACAGGCGGGTTCCCCTACAATGAGCAGTTCTTC. The full variable domain, rest sourced from reference TRBV13 and TRBJ2-1, is AAGVIQSPRHLIKEKRETATLKCYPIPRHDTVYWYQQGPGQDPQFLISFYEKMQSDKGSIPDRFSAQQFSDYHSELNMSSLELGDSALYFCASSLRTGGFPYNEQFFGPGTRLTVL.

This clone was found once. The gene calls are TRBV27 and TRBJ2-5, with 9 bases that match TRBD2. V lost 6 bases and J lost 5; bases outside the gene matches: 16. This CDR3 has 17 residues. Germline CDR1 and CDR2: MNHEY and SMNVEV (reference sequence). The CDR3 protein is CASSKGRAGGTEETQYF. The CDR3 region has the DNA TGTGCCAGCAGCAAGGGGCGGGCGGGGGGGACTGAGGAGACCCAGTACTTC.

V is TRBV28 and J is TRBJ2-7; D ambiguous. Per the germline V gene, CDR1 is MDHEN and CDR2 is SYDVKM. Trimming took 7 bases from V and 3 from J, leaving 10 bases between them. The CDR3 loop spans 12 amino acids. CDR3 nucleotide sequence: TGTGCCAGCACCCTCGACCACTACGAGCAGTACTTC. Amino acid sequence: CASTLDHYEQYF.

V and J are TRBV5-6 and TRBJ1-2; no clear D gene. CDR1 and CDR2 (germline): SGHDT, YYEEEE. CDR3 length: 13 amino acids. Trimming removed 0 bases at V and 2 bases at J, with 5 bases between. The DNA for the CDR3 is TGTGCCAGCAGCTTGGACCGGAACTATGGCTACACCTTC. Translated, it gives CASSLDRNYGYTF.

This clone was observed a few times. The chain employs TRBV6-5 and TRBJ1-5; no clear D gene. The CDR3 contains 14 residues. CDR1 MNHEY and CDR2 SVGAGI come from the germline V gene. V dropped 0 bases and J dropped 10 bases, with 13 bases sitting between them. CDR3 sequence reads: CASSYSSVSFPQHF. The CDR3 DNA reads TGTGCCAGCAGTTACTCGAGTGTGTCTTTCCCCCAGCATTTT.

The chain carries TRBV5-6 and TRBJ2-2; 9 bases line up with TRBD1. Looked up from germline, CDR1 is SGHDT and CDR2 is YYEEEE. V lost 2 bases and J lost 1; bases outside the gene matches: 3. This CDR3 is 16 amino acids long. CDR3 loop: CASSLPGQGNTGELFF. The CDR3 DNA sequence: TGTGCCAGCAGCTTACCGGGACAGGGGAACACCGGGGAGCTGTTTTTT.

In its sample, this clone ranks as medium-sized. The gene calls are TRBV5-8 and TRBJ1-1, with D maybe TRBD1 (6 bases). This CDR3 spans 14 amino acids. From germline, CDR1 is SGHTS and CDR2 YDEGEE. The V end was cut by 1 base, the J end by 2 bases, with 9 bases between. The CDR3 spells CASSLQGSNTEAFF. CDR3 in DNA: TGTGCCAGCAGCTTGCAGGGGAGTAACACTGAAGCTTTCTTT.

This clone has more than one count but fewer than ten. The chain combines TRBV7-8 with TRBJ2-7; D might be TRBD2 (6 bases). From germline, CDR1 is SGHVS and CDR2 FQNEAQ. This CDR3 is 15 amino acids long. With 4 bases removed from V and 5 bases from J, the gap between germline ends came to 18 bases. CDR3 DNA sequence: TGTGCCAGCAGCTCAGGCTGGGCGAGCGGGCACGAGCAGTACTTC. Protein product: CASSSGWASGHEQYF.

This clone was observed a handful of times. As DNA, the CDR3 is TGTGCCAGCAGTTGGCCTAGCACCGGGGAGCTGTTTTTT. Encoded protein: CASSWPSTGELFF. The gene calls are TRBV6-6 and TRBJ2-2; D is ambiguous. Germline CDR1 is MNHNY and CDR2 is SVGAGI (reference sequence). Deletions cut 4 bases from V and 4 bases from J, with 7 bases between. The CDR3 runs 13 residues.

The genes are TRBV6-1 and TRBJ2-7; D is uncertain. The V gene lost 5 bases and the J gene lost 0 bases, with 14 bases spanning the gap. This CDR3 comprises 15 residues. Germline V gene data show CDR1 as MNHNS and CDR2 as SASEGT. The CDR3 sequence is CASSHDPATSYEQYF. The CDR3 DNA reads as TGTGCCAGCAGTCACGACCCGGCTACCTCCTACGAGCAGTACTTC.

The chain combines TRBV30 with TRBJ1-2, with 7 nucleotides matching TRBD1. V was pared by 1 base and J by 4 bases, with 3 bases of the junction left unmatched. Germline V gene lookup returns CDR1 GTSNPN and CDR2 SVGIG (reference sequence). The CDR3 has 13 residues. CDR3 loop: CAWSEQGPYGYTF. The CDR3 coding sequence is TGTGCCTGGAGTGAACAGGGGCCCTATGGCTACACCTTC.

The chain has TRBV5-1 and TRBJ1-2, with D maybe TRBD1 (5 bases). Germline V gene data show CDR1 as SGHRS and CDR2 as YFSETQ. V was pared by 2 bases and J by 6 bases, with 8 bases between. The CDR3 covers 12 residues. The CDR3 loop reads CASSFRQNGYTF. In nucleotides, the CDR3 is TGCGCCAGCAGCTTTCGACAGAATGGCTACACCTTC.

This chain links TRBV5-1 with TRBJ2-1, with D possibly matching TRBD2 (6 bases). The length of the CDR3 is 14 residues. Trimming took off 7 bases at V and 0 bases at J, with 11 bases between the two ends. Germline CDR1 and CDR2: SGHRS and YFSETQ. This chain's CDR3 is CASAGSVSYNEQFF. The CDR3 region has the DNA TGCGCCAGCGCGGGATCGGTCTCCTACAATGAGCAGTTCTTC. Complete variable domain (other parts from reference TRBV5-1 and TRBJ2-1): KAGVTQTPRYLIKTRGQQVTLSCSPISGHRSVSWYQQTPGQGLQFLFEYFSETQRNKGNFPGRFSGRQFSNSRSEMNVSTLELGDSALYLCASAGSVSYNEQFFGPGTRLTVL.

This clone came up a few times. The chain is built from TRBV4-2 and TRBJ2-3; 10 bases match TRBD2. Trimming cost V 0 bases and J 4 bases; bases outside gene matches: 13. The CDR3 has 19 amino acids. Germline loops: CDR1 LGHNA, CDR2 YNFKEQ. For the CDR3, the DNA is TGTGCCAGCAGCCAAGATTTCAGGGGACTAGCGAAACGCGCAGATACGCAGTATTTT. This sequence encodes CASSQDFRGLAKRADTQYF.

This chain joins TRBV27 and TRBJ2-6, with D possibly TRBD1 on 5 matching bases. Between the trimmed V and J ends, which lost 5 bases and 3 bases, there was a span of 26 bases. CDR3 length: 20 residues. Germline V gene data show CDR1 as MNHEY and CDR2 as SMNVEV (reference sequence). CDR3 protein: CASSPQRRRTRVDGANVLTF. For the CDR3, the DNA is TGTGCCAGCAGTCCACAACGACGCCGGACACGGGTGGATGGGGCCAACGTCCTGACTTTC.

The chain couples TRBV6-5 to TRBJ2-1, with D unresolved. In germline, CDR1 is MNHEY, CDR2 SVGAGI. The CDR3 covers 16 residues. Trimming stripped 2 bases from V and 0 bases from J, with 11 bases between. CDR3 coding DNA: TGTGCCAGCAGTTACAAAGGTCCAGGCTCCTACAATGAGCAGTTCTTC. This encodes CASSYKGPGSYNEQFF.

This clone appeared a few times. The chain uses TRBV7-9 and TRBJ2-1, with D possibly TRBD1 on 5 matching bases. CDR1 is SEHNR and CDR2 is FQNEAQ in the germline V gene (reference sequence). V was pared by 2 bases and J by 8 bases, with 13 bases between. The CDR3 loop spans 14 amino acids. Here the CDR3 DNA reads TGTGCCAGCAGCTTACCGTATAGGGGCGATGAGCAGTTCTTC. It translates to CASSLPYRGDEQFF.